This TCR beta chain originates from a study of CD8 T cells in Susac syndrome. The study's findings and limits: It was acknowledged in the study that the number of individuals who were included in its TCR sequencing and HLA analysis was relatively small.

Germline loops: CDR1 MGHRA, CDR2 YSYEKL. The V gene end was trimmed by 5 bases and the J gene end by 2 bases; junction bases not matched to a gene: 3. The CDR3 totals 14 residues. TEMRA cells were FACS-enriched, unlike CD8+ and CD4+ T cells, which were negatively isolated. Only one count was recorded for this clonotype. Antigen: not known. RNA amounts of roughly 0.5 to 1 ug underwent reverse transcription with random hexamers. With immunoSEQ multiplex PCR, TCR beta CDR3 was amplified across 54 Vbeta and 13 Jbeta. TCRdb fed the immunoSEQ multiplex PCR reads into MiXCR, producing one record per CDR3 protein. The data contain 140,000 to 150,000 distinct CDR3 sequences, more than 90% of them singletons.

Source material: CD4+ T cells from PBMCs. This chain links TRBV4-1 with TRBJ2-7, with 10 nucleotides matching TRBD1. The clonotype originates from a human donor with Susac syndrome. The CDR3 DNA sequence: TGCGCCAGCAGCGCCGGACAGGGGGCCTACGAGCAGTACTTC. Translating it yields CASSAGQGAYEQYF.